This is a list of T cell receptor beta chains from one sample in a study of blood T cell repertoires in COVID-19. The repertoire was sequenced with immunoSEQ multiplex PCR; TCRdb's copy has only in-frame clones and lacks some. The data contain approximately 60,000 clones, roughly 80% of them singletons. The sequencing sample was made of peripheral blood. Receptor source: a man aged 55-75 years with acute or convalescent COVID-19. Both conserved end residues are part of each CDR3. The D gene is left open where the match is weak. Size values are once, few and many counts, or a class for expanded clones, and some rows have none.

length,V,J,D,size,DNA,CDR3
18,TRBV3-1/TRBV3-2,TRBJ2-3,.,.,TGTGCCAGCAGCCGCTGGGGGGGCGGGAGAGGAATTACAGATACGCAGTATTTT,CASSRWGGGRGITDTQYF
12,TRBV29-1,TRBJ2-7,.,.,TGCAGCGTTGCGGGACAATCCTACGAGCAGTACTTC,CSVAGQSYEQYF
13,TRBV7-6,TRBJ1-2,.,.,TGTGCCAGCAGCCTGGACAGAGACTATGGCTACACCTTC,CASSLDRDYGYTF
15,TRBV7-2,TRBJ2-7,TRBD2,once,TGTGCCAGCAGCGAGGCTAGCGGGAGGGCCTACGAGCAGTACTTC,CASSEASGRAYEQYF
15,TRBV5-1,TRBJ1-5,TRBD1,.,TGCGCCAGCAGCTTAGGGACAGGGGGGCATCAGCCCCAGCATTTT,CASSLGTGGHQPQHF
15,TRBV10-3,TRBJ2-5,TRBD1,.,TGTGCCATCAGTGATTCGGACAGGGGAGGGGAGACCCAGTACTTC,CAISDSDRGGETQYF
12,TRBV6-6,TRBJ2-7,TRBD1,once,TGTGCCACCGCGACAGGGTCCTACGAGCAGTACTTC,CATATGSYEQYF
15,TRBV7-8,TRBJ1-4,TRBD1,once,TGTGCCAGCAGCTTAAAAGACAGGGGTGGTGAAAAACTGTTTTTT,CASSLKDRGGEKLFF
15,TRBV5-6,TRBJ1-2,.,.,TGTGCCAGCACCAACGACGACAAGGCGGGGGATGGCTACACCTTC,CASTNDDKAGDGYTF
14,TRBV3-1/TRBV3-2,TRBJ2-3,.,.,TGTGCCAGCAGCCGAGGACAGTCAACAGATACGCAGTATTTT,CASSRGQSTDTQYF
13,TRBV29-1,TRBJ1-2,TRBD1,.,TGCAGCGTTGAAAAGGGGGCAGGCTATGGCTACACCTTC,CSVEKGAGYGYTF
19,TRBV10-2,TRBJ2-7,TRBD2,few,TGCGCCAGCAGTGAGTCGGTAGTGGGATCTAGCGGGAACTCCTACGAGCAGTACTTC,CASSESVVGSSGNSYEQYF
14,TRBV29-1,TRBJ2-7,TRBD1,.,TGCAGCGTTGTGAGTGGACAGGGGTACCACGAGCAGTACTTC,CSVVSGQGYHEQYF
15,TRBV9,TRBJ2-1,TRBD2,.,TGTGCCAGCAGCGTATCGGCTAGCGGTTACAATGAGCAGTTCTTC,CASSVSASGYNEQFF
12,TRBV20-1,TRBJ2-2,.,many,TGCAGTGCTAGTTCCGTCACCGGGGAGCTGTTTTTT,CSASSVTGELFF
15,TRBV7-9,TRBJ2-7,TRBD1,.,TGTGCCAGCAGCTGGGTGACAGGGGGCCGGTACGAGCAGTACTTC,CASSWVTGGRYEQYF
14,TRBV6-6,TRBJ1-5,.,few,TGTGCCAGCAGTTACTTGGGGGAGGTTCAGCCCCAGCATTTT,CASSYLGEVQPQHF
15,TRBV7-9,TRBJ1-1,TRBD1,.,TGTGCCAGCAGCTTAAGGGCAGGGGGGAACACTGAAGCTTTCTTT,CASSLRAGGNTEAFF
16,TRBV5-1,TRBJ2-2,TRBD2,.,TGCGCCAGCAGGATCTTAGCGGGAGCCCCCACCGGGGAGCTGTTTTTT,CASRILAGAPTGELFF
14,TRBV13,TRBJ2-6,.,.,TGTGCCAGCAGCGAAGGGGCTGGGGCCAACGTCCTGACTTTC,CASSEGAGANVLTF
16,TRBV5-8,TRBJ2-1,TRBD2,.,TGTGCCAGCAGCTTGGTGCGACTAGCGGGTAACAATGAGCAGTTCTTC,CASSLVRLAGNNEQFF
15,TRBV2,TRBJ2-3,TRBD2,.,TGTGCCAGCAGCAGAGATGGGGGGGAAACAGATACGCAGTATTTT,CASSRDGGETDTQYF
13,TRBV5-4,TRBJ2-3,.,.,TGTGCCAGCAGCCGGGAGCGCACAGATACGCAGTATTTT,CASSRERTDTQYF
15,TRBV6-5,TRBJ1-2,.,.,TGTGCCATCCAAGTCGGGGGGGGCTGGTCCTATGGCTACACCTTC,CAIQVGGGWSYGYTF
18,TRBV7-6,TRBJ2-2,.,.,TGTGCCAGCAGCTTAGATCCGGGCCTCAAAGGGGTCGACGGGGAGCTGTTTTTT,CASSLDPGLKGVDGELFF
15,TRBV5-1,TRBJ2-3,.,.,TGCGCCAGCAGCGTTGACAGGTCCCGGGCAGATACGCAGTATTTT,CASSVDRSRADTQYF
13,TRBV3-1/TRBV3-2,TRBJ2-5,.,.,TGTGCCAGCAGCCAGAACAGTGGGGAGACCCAGTACTTC,CASSQNSGETQYF
15,TRBV6-2/TRBV6-3,TRBJ2-5,.,.,TGTGCCAGCAGTTACCGTGACAGTCCCCCGAAGACCCAGTACTTC,CASSYRDSPPKTQYF
16,TRBV7-6,TRBJ2-5,TRBD1,.,TGTGCCAGCAGCCTGGAGACAGGGCTCAGGAAAGAGACCCAGTACTTC,CASSLETGLRKETQYF
13,TRBV6-8,TRBJ2-2,.,few,TGTGCCAGCCCACGGGGGAAAACCGGGGAGCTGTTTTTT,CASPRGKTGELFF
16,TRBV30,TRBJ1-3,TRBD1,.,TGTGCCTGGAGACGGACAGGGGGCGGCTCTGGAAACACCATATATTTT,CAWRRTGGGSGNTIYF
14,TRBV4-3,TRBJ2-1,.,.,TGCGCCAGCAGCCAAGTAATAACGGGCCCCGGGGAGTTCTTC,CASSQVITGPGEFF
16,TRBV19,TRBJ2-1,TRBD2,.,TGTGCCAGTAGTCCTCAGATAGCGGGAGGGCATGATGAGCAGTTCTTC,CASSPQIAGGHDEQFF
18,TRBV7-6,TRBJ2-5,TRBD2,.,TGTGCCAGCAGCGCTGGGACTAGCGGGGTGGCGCTCCAAGAGACCCAGTACTTC,CASSAGTSGVALQETQYF
17,TRBV4-2,TRBJ2-2,TRBD1,few,TGTGCCAGCAGCCAAGGGTATCGCAGGGGGCAAGGCGGGGAGCTGTTTTTT,CASSQGYRRGQGGELFF
12,TRBV6-1,TRBJ1-1,.,.,TGTGCCAGCAGTGAAAGGAGGATGAGAGCTTTCTTT,CASSERRMRAFF
14,TRBV28,TRBJ2-2,.,.,TGTGCCAGCAGTTTTCAGGGGCGCACCGGGGAGCTGTTTTTT,CASSFQGRTGELFF
15,TRBV13,TRBJ2-1,TRBD1,.,TGTGCCAGCAGCCACGACAGGGGGGACTACAATGAGCAGTTCTTC,CASSHDRGDYNEQFF
14,TRBV6-6,TRBJ2-7,TRBD2,.,TGTGCCAGCAGTTTGACTAGCGGGAGTCACGAGCAGTACTTC,CASSLTSGSHEQYF
15,TRBV3-1/TRBV3-2,TRBJ2-7,.,.,TGTGCCAGCAGCCAAAAAAACAGGGCCCCGTACGAGCAGTACTTC,CASSQKNRAPYEQYF
15,TRBV10-1,TRBJ2-2,.,.,TGCGCCAGCAGTGAGATGAGGGAGCCCCTCGGGGAGCTGTTTTTT,CASSEMREPLGELFF
13,TRBV3-1/TRBV3-2,TRBJ1-3,.,.,TGTGCCAGCGGAAGCCGGGGTGGAAACACCATATATTTT,CASGSRGGNTIYF
15,TRBV4-1,TRBJ2-5,TRBD1,.,TGCGCCAGCAGCCATTCCGGGACAGAGAAAGAGACCCAGTACTTC,CASSHSGTEKETQYF
14,TRBV5-1,TRBJ1-2,.,few,TGCGCCAGCAGCACGACGACAGGCGACCGGGGCTACACCTTC,CASSTTTGDRGYTF
14,TRBV6-5,TRBJ2-1,TRBD2,.,TGTGCCAGCAGGCTAGCGGGAGGTCGCGATGAGCAGTTCTTC,CASRLAGGRDEQFF
15,TRBV7-2,TRBJ2-7,.,few,TGTGCCAGCAGCTTAGGTGGACCCCACCAGGGCGAGCAGTACTTC,CASSLGGPHQGEQYF
16,TRBV14,TRBJ2-6,.,once,TGTGCCAGCAGCCAAGGTGGGCTACCTGGGGCCAACGTCCTGACTTTC,CASSQGGLPGANVLTF
15,TRBV19,TRBJ2-5,.,.,TGTGCCAGTAGTACGACAGGAAAGTACCAAGAGACCCAGTACTTC,CASSTTGKYQETQYF
15,TRBV27,TRBJ2-3,TRBD2,once,TGTGCCAGCAGTTTACTAGCGGGAGTCACAGATACGCAGTATTTT,CASSLLAGVTDTQYF
13,TRBV7-2,TRBJ2-7,.,.,TGTGCCAGCAGCCGCCGGGCCGAGGGCGAGCAGTACTTC,CASSRRAEGEQYF